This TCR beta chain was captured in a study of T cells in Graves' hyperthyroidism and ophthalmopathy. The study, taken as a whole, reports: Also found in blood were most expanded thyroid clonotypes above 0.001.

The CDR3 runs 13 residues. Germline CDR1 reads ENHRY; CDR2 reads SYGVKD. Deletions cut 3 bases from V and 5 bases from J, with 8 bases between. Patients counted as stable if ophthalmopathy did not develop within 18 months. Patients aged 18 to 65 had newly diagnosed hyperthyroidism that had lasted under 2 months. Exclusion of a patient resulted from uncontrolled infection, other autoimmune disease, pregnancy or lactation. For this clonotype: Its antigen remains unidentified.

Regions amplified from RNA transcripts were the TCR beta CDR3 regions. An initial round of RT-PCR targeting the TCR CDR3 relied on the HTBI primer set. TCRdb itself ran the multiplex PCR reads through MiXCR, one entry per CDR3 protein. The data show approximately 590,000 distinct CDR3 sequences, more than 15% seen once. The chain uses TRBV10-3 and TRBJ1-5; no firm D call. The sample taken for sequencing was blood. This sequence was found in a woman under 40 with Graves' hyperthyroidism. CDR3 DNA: TGTGCCATCAGTGAACAGTTATATCAGCCCCAGCATTTT. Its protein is CAISEQLYQPQHF.